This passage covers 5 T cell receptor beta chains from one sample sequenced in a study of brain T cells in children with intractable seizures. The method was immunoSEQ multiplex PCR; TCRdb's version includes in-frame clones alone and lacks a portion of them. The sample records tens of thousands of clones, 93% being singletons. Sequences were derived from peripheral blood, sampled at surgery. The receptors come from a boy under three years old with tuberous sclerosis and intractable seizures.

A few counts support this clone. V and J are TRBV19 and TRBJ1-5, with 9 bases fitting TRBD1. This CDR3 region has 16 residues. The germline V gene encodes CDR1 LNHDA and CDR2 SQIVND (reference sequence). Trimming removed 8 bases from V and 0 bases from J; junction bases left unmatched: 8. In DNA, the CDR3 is TGTGCCAGTCTCACCTGGGACAGGGATAGCAATCAGCCCCAGCATTTT. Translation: CASLTWDRDSNQPQHF.

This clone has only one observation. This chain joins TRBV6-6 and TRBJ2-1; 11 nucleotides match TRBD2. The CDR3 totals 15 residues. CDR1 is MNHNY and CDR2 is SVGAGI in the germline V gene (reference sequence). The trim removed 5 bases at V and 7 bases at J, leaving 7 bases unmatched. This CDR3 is CASSPRVAGGNEQFF. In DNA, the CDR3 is TGTGCCAGCAGTCCCCGGGTAGCGGGGGGGAATGAGCAGTTCTTC.

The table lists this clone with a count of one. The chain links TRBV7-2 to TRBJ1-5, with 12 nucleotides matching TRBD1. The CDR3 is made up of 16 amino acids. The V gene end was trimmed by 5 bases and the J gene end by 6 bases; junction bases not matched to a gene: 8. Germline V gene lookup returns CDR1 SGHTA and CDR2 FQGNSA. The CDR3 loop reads CASSIGGTGGFQPQHF. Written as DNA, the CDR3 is TGTGCCAGCAGCATCGGCGGGACAGGGGGCTTTCAGCCCCAGCATTTT.

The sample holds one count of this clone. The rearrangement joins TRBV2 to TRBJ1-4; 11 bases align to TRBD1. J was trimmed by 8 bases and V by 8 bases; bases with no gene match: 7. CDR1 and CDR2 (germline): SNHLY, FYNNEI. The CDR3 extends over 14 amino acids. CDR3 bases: TGTGCCAGCTCACCGGACAGGGGGCACGAAAAACTGTTTTTT. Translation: CASSPDRGHEKLFF.

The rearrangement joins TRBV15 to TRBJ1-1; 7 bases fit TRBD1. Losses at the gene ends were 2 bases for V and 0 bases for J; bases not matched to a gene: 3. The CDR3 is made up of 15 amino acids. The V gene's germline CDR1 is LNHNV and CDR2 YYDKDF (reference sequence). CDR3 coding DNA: TGTGCCACCAGCAGAAACAGGGGCATGAACACTGAAGCTTTCTTT. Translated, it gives CATSRNRGMNTEAFF. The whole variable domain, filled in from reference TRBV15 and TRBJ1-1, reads DAMVIQNPRYQVTQFGKPVTLSCSQTLNHNVMYWYQQKSSQAPKLLFHYYDKDFNNEADTPDNFQSRRPNTSFCFLDIRSPGLGDTAMYLCATSRNRGMNTEAFFGQGTRLTVV.